This T cell receptor (beta chain) was recorded in a study of identical twins. General study results and limits: Insertion counts were lower in abundant cord blood beta clonotypes, a trend that memory repertoires did not show. Twins' surplus sharing was weaker for beta out-of-frame sequences.

The CDR3 contains 17 residues. Each cDNA held unique molecular identifiers, and template switching gave it a universal primer site. TCRdb reanalysed the 5' RACE reads using MiXCR and keeps one entry per CDR3 protein. The sample includes fewer than 550,000 distinct CDR3 sequences, 13% to 15% seen only once; the top ten take 0.95% to 1%. This clonotype was seen more than once but under ten times. Its specificity is not known. Another study also made use of these data, one on yellow fever vaccine responses in identical twins.

The receptor's source is a woman younger than 35 in good health. The chain couples TRBV21-1 to TRBJ2-3; the tabulated D call, TRBD1, remains unverified against the DNA. TRBV21-1 is a pseudogene locus. Sequenced: CD4+ T cells sorted from blood. The CDR3: CASSKGPLAHRTDTQYF. CDR3 in DNA: TGTGCCAGCAGCAAAGGCCCGCTGGCCCACCGCACAGATACGCAGTATTTT.